Described below is a single T cell receptor beta chain sequence and its context. This entry belongs to a study of blood T cell repertoires in COVID-19. Categorization into cohorts depended on clinical history that participants reported. Generated by immunoSEQ multiplex PCR, the TCRdb table keeps only in-frame clones and is missing some. The data hold fewer than 350,000 clones, with about 87% observed a single time. The CDR3 sequence is 13 residues long. V dropped 5 bases and J dropped 6 bases, with 12 bases sitting between them. The germline V gene has CDR1 SGHAT and CDR2 FQDESV (reference sequence). The sequenced material came from PBMCs or T cells enriched from blood (not recorded which). The source is a woman in her 30s with acute COVID-19. This chain connects TRBV11-1 to TRBJ2-3, with D uncertain. The CDR3 spells CASSPLIQDTQYF. The CDR3 region has the DNA TGTGCCAGCAGCCCCCTTATTCAGGATACGCAGTATTTT. Full variable domain (rest looked up from reference TRBV11-1 and TRBJ2-3): EAEVAQSPRYKITEKSQAVAFWCDPISGHATLYWYRQILGQGPELLVQFQDESVVDDSQLPKDRFSAERLKGVDSTLKIQPAELGDSAMYLCASSPLIQDTQYFGPGTRLTVL.